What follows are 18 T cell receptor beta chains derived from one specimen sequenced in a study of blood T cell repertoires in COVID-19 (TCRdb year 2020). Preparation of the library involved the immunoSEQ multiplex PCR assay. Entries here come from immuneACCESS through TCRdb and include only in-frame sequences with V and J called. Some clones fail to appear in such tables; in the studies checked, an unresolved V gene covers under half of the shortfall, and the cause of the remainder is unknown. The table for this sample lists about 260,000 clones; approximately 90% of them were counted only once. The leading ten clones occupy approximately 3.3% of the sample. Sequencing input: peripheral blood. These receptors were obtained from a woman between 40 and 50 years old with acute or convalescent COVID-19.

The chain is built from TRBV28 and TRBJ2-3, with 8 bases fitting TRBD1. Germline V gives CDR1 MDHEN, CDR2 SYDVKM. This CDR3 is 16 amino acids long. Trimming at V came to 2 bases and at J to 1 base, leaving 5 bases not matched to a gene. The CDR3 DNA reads TGTGCCAGCAGTTTACTAGGACAGGGTGGCACAGATACGCAGTATTTT. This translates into CASSLLGQGGTDTQYF.

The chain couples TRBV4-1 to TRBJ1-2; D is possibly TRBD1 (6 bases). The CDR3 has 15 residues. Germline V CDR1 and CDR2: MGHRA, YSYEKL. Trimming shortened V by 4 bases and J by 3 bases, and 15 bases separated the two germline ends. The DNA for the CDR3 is TGCGCCAGCAGCCTATTACAGGGTTCCGACTATGGCTACACCTTC. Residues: CASSLLQGSDYGYTF.

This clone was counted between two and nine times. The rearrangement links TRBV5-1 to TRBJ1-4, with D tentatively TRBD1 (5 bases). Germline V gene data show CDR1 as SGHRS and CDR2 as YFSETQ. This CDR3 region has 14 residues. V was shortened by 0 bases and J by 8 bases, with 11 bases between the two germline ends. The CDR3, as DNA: TGCGCCAGCAGCTTGGGGGGCGGAACCGAAAAACTGTTTTTT. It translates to CASSLGGGTEKLFF.

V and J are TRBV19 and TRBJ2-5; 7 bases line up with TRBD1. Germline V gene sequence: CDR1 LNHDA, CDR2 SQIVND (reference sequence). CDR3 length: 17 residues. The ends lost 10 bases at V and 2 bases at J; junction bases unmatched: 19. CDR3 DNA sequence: TGTGCCACCCTAATACCGGGACAGACACCGCTGCAAGAGACCCAGTACTTC. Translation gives CATLIPGQTPLQETQYF. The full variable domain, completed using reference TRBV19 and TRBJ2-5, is DGGITQSPKYLFRKEGQNVTLSCEQNLNHDAMYWYRQDPGQGLRLIYYSQIVNDFQKGDIAEGYSVSREKKESFPLTVTSAQKNPTAFYLCATLIPGQTPLQETQYFGPGTRLLVL.

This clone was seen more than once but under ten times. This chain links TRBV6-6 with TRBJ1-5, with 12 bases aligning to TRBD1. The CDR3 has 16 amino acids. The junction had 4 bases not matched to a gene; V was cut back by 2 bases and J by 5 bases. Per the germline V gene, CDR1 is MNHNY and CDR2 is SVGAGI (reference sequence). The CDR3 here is CASSYQGQGADQPQHF. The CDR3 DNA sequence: TGTGCCAGCAGTTACCAGGGACAGGGGGCTGATCAGCCCCAGCATTTT.

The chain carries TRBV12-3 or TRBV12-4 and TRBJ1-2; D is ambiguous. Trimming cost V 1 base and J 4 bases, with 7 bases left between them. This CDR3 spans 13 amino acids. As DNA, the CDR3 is TGTGCCAGCAGTTTAGGGAGTCTCTATGGCTACACCTTC. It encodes CASSLGSLYGYTF.

Here the CDR3 DNA reads TGTGCCAGCAGCCTGGGGACAGGGGTTGGGTTGGGCACAGATACGCAGTATTTT. Residues: CASSLGTGVGLGTDTQYF. This rearrangement joins TRBV28 to TRBJ2-3, with 10 bases lining up with TRBD1. CDR1 is MDHEN and CDR2 is SYDVKM in the germline V gene. Germline trimming cut 6 bases from V and 1 base from J; bases unmatched to any gene: 13. There are 18 residues in the CDR3. Filled out from reference TRBV28 and TRBJ2-3, the complete variable domain reads DVKVTQSSRYLVKRTGEKVFLECVQDMDHENMFWYRQDPGLGLRLIYFSYDVKMKEKGDIPEGYSVSREKKERFSLILESASTNQTSMYLCASSLGTGVGLGTDTQYFGPGTRLTVL.

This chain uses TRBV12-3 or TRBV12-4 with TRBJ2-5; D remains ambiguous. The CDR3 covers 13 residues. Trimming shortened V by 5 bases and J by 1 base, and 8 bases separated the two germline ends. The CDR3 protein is CASSLLFQETQYF. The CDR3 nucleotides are TGTGCCAGCAGTCTCCTTTTCCAAGAGACCCAGTACTTC.

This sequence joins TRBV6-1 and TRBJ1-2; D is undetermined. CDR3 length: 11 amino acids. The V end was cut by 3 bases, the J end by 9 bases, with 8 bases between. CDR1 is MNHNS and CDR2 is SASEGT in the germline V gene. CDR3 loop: CASSEVGSYTF. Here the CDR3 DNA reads TGTGCCAGCAGTGAGGTCGGGAGCTACACCTTC.

The CDR3 is CASSRERNSPLHF. The CDR3 DNA follows: TGTGCCAGCAGCCGGGAGCGTAACTCACCCCTCCACTTT. The chain couples TRBV12-3 or TRBV12-4 to TRBJ1-6; D remains unclear. There are 13 residues in the CDR3. V was trimmed by 6 bases and J by 10 bases, leaving 13 bases between them.

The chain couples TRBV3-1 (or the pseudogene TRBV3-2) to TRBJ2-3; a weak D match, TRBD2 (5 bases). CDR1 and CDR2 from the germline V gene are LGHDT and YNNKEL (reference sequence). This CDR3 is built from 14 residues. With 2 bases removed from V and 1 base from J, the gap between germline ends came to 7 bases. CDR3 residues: CASSQSGGTDTQYF. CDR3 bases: TGTGCCAGCAGCCAATCCGGGGGCACAGATACGCAGTATTTT.

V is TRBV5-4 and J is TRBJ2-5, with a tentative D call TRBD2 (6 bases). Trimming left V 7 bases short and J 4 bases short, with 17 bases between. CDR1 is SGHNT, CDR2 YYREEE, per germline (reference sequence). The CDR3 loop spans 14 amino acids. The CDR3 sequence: CASLIYGGVETQYF. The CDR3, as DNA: TGTGCCAGCCTTATATACGGCGGGGTAGAGACCCAGTACTTC.

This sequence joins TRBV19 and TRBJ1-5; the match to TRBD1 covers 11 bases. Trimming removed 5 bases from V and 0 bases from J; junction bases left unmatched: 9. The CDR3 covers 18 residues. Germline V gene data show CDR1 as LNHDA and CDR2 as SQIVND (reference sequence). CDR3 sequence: CASSLWTGGSYSNQPQHF. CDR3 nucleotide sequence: TGTGCCAGTAGTCTTTGGACAGGGGGCAGTTATAGCAATCAGCCCCAGCATTTT.

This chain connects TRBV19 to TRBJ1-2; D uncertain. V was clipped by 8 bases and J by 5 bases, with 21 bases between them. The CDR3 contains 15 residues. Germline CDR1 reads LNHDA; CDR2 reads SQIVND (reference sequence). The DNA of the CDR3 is TGTGCCAGTCGAGTAAGTTCTGAGGGATTATATGGCTACACCTTC. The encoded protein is CASRVSSEGLYGYTF.

CDR3 protein: CASSLTSSSGGRTEAFF. The CDR3, as DNA: TGTGCCAGCAGCTTAACGAGTAGTTCGGGAGGGAGGACTGAAGCTTTCTTT. This sequence joins TRBV7-3 and TRBJ1-1; D remains ambiguous. CDR3 length: 17 residues. Germline V lookup: CDR1 SGHTA, CDR2 FQGTGA. V lost 0 bases, J lost 5 bases, and 19 bases lay in between. Filled out from reference TRBV7-3 and TRBJ1-1, the complete variable domain reads GAGVSQTPSNKVTEKGKYVELRCDPISGHTALYWYRQSLGQGPEFLIYFQGTGAADDSGLPNDRFFAVRPEGSVSTLKIQRTERGDSAVYLCASSLTSSSGGRTEAFFGQGTRLTVV.

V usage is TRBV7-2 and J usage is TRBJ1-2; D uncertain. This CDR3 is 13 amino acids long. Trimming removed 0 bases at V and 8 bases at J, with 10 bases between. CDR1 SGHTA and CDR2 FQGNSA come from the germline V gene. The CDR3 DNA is TGTGCCAGCAGCTTAGCACCGGGGAGGGGCTACACCTTC. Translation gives CASSLAPGRGYTF.

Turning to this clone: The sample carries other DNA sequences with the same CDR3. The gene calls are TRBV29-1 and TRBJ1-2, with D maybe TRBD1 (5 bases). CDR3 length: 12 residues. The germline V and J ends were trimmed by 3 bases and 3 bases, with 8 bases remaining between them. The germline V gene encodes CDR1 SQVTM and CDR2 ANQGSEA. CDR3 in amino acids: CSVDWGDYGYTF. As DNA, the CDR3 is TGCAGCGTTGACTGGGGCGACTATGGCTACACCTTC.

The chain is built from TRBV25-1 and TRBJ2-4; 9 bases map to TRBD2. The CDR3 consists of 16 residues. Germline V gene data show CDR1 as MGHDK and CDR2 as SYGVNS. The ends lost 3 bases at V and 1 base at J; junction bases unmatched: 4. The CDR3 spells CASSDPTSGAKNIQYF. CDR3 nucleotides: TGTGCCAGCAGTGATCCTACTAGCGGGGCCAAAAACATTCAGTACTTC.